This is a list of T cell receptor beta chains from one sample in a study of T-cell memory formation after mild COVID-19. From the 5' RACE reads, TCRdb called clonotypes with MiXCR, one entry per CDR3 protein. Found here are fewer than 150,000 distinct CDR3 sequences, about 24% of them singletons; the top ten hold about 42%. Material for sequencing was PBMCs or a T cell subset sorted from them (not recorded which). The receptors shown here come from a man between 18 and 29 years old who had mild COVID-19 (a few samples of this study predate the infection). Cell type and time point are not known. The CDR3 runs from the conserved cysteine through the conserved F or W. The order of the fields is V gene, J gene, D gene, clone size, CDR3 DNA, CDR3 protein. D genes are given only for firm matches. Size values are once, few and many counts, or a class for expanded clones, and some rows have none.

V: TRBV12-3/TRBV12-4
J: TRBJ1-2
D: -
size: few
DNA: TGTGCCAGCACCCCGGGTGACTATGGCTACACCTTC
CDR3: CASTPGDYGYTF

V: TRBV7-8
J: TRBJ1-3
D: -
size: once
DNA: TGTGCCAGCAGCTTAGGGCAGGGGTTCGGAAACACCATATATTTT
CDR3: CASSLGQGFGNTIYF

V: TRBV4-1
J: TRBJ2-1
D: -
size: -
DNA: TGCGCCAGCAGCCAAGAACTAGAGGGTGAGCAGTTCTTC
CDR3: CASSQELEGEQFF

V: TRBV12-3/TRBV12-4
J: TRBJ2-2
D: -
size: -
DNA: TGTGCCAGCAGTTCAGGCGGTGTGGAGCTGTTTTTT
CDR3: CASSSGGVELFF

V: TRBV12-3/TRBV12-4
J: TRBJ1-1
D: -
size: -
DNA: TGTGCCAGCAGTTTCGCGTCCGGGGGCATCAACACTGAAGCTTTCTTT
CDR3: CASSFASGGINTEAFF

V: TRBV6-6
J: TRBJ2-1
D: TRBD1
size: -
DNA: TGTGCCAGCAGTTATGGGACAGCTACCTACAATGAGCAGTTCTTC
CDR3: CASSYGTATYNEQFF

V: TRBV12-5
J: TRBJ1-1
D: -
size: once
DNA: TGTGCTAGTGGTTTCAATACGGGACACCTGAATACTGAAGCTTTCTTT
CDR3: CASGFNTGHLNTEAFF

V: TRBV20-1
J: TRBJ2-7
D: TRBD2
size: -
DNA: TGCAGTGCTAGGCTCACGGGACTAGGGGCCTTAGGCGAGCAGTACTTC
CDR3: CSARLTGLGALGEQYF

V: TRBV5-4
J: TRBJ2-4
D: TRBD2
size: -
DNA: TGTGCCAGCAGCGGACCGACTAGCGGGGGGGAAAACATTCAGTACTTC
CDR3: CASSGPTSGGENIQYF

V: TRBV3-1
J: TRBJ2-2
D: -
size: -
DNA: TGTGCCAGCAGCCAAGTACGGACCGGGGAGCTGTTTTTT
CDR3: CASSQVRTGELFF

V: TRBV9
J: TRBJ2-5
D: TRBD2
size: few
DNA: TGTGCCAGCAGCGTAGTGGGGCTAGCGGCGCAAGAGACCCAGTACTTC
CDR3: CASSVVGLAAQETQYF

V: TRBV7-9
J: TRBJ1-2
D: -
size: few
DNA: TGTGCCAGCAGCTTAGCGATAGGGGTTGCCTATGGCTACACCTTC
CDR3: CASSLAIGVAYGYTF

V: TRBV4-1
J: TRBJ1-2
D: -
size: few
DNA: TGCGCCAGCAGCCAAGCGGAGGATGGCTACACCTTC
CDR3: CASSQAEDGYTF

V: TRBV25-1
J: TRBJ1-2
D: -
size: few
DNA: TGTGCCAGTCGAGCAGACGGCTACACCTTC
CDR3: CASRADGYTF

V: TRBV12-3/TRBV12-4
J: TRBJ2-1
D: -
size: -
DNA: TGTGCCAGCAGTTTTGCAGGGGGGGGTAGTGAGCAGTTCTTC
CDR3: CASSFAGGGSEQFF

V: TRBV12-3/TRBV12-4
J: TRBJ2-5
D: -
size: -
DNA: TGTGCCAGCCGTTGGGGGGCGGCCGTCGAAGAGACCCAGTACTTC
CDR3: CASRWGAAVEETQYF

V: TRBV12-3/TRBV12-4
J: TRBJ2-1
D: TRBD2
size: -
DNA: TGTGCCGGAAGCCCTAGCGGGGCCTTAGAGCAGTTCTTC
CDR3: CAGSPSGALEQFF

V: TRBV5-1
J: TRBJ2-7
D: TRBD1
size: few
DNA: TGCGCCAGCAGCTTGGGAGGGGGCGGCTACGAGCAGTACTTC
CDR3: CASSLGGGGYEQYF

V: TRBV6-5
J: TRBJ1-5
D: -
size: -
DNA: TGTGCCAGCAGTTACTCCTTTTCGTATCAGCCCCAGCATTTT
CDR3: CASSYSFSYQPQHF

V: TRBV21-1
J: TRBJ2-1
D: -
size: few
DNA: TGTGCCAGCAGCAGGGAAGCCACGATCTCCTACAATGAGCAGTTCTTC
CDR3: CASSREATISYNEQFF

V: TRBV3-1
J: TRBJ2-6
D: -
size: -
DNA: TGTGCCAGCAGCCAAGCTGGGGCCAACGTCCTGACTTTC
CDR3: CASSQAGANVLTF

V: TRBV29-1
J: TRBJ2-1
D: -
size: -
DNA: TGCAGCGTTACTGGCGCAGGGAGCTCCTACAATGAGCAGTTCTTC
CDR3: CSVTGAGSSYNEQFF

V: TRBV5-5
J: TRBJ1-1
D: TRBD1
size: few
DNA: TGTGCCAGCAGCTTTCTAGTGGGACAGGGGAAAACTGAAGCTTTCTTT
CDR3: CASSFLVGQGKTEAFF

V: TRBV7-9
J: TRBJ1-1
D: -
size: few
DNA: TGTGCCAGCAGCTTAACACAGATAAACACTGAAGCTTTCTTT
CDR3: CASSLTQINTEAFF

V: TRBV7-6
J: TRBJ2-1
D: -
size: few
DNA: TGTGCCAGCAGCTTACTAGGGGTCCCCAAAGGGGAGCAGTTCTTC
CDR3: CASSLLGVPKGEQFF

V: TRBV4-1
J: TRBJ2-1
D: -
size: few
DNA: TGCGCCAGCAGCCAAACCGTGGGGAATGAGCAGTTCTTC
CDR3: CASSQTVGNEQFF

V: TRBV18
J: TRBJ2-5
D: TRBD2
size: -
DNA: TGTGCCAGCTCGCTTGGACTAGCGGGGGTGCGAAAAGAGACCCAGTACTTC
CDR3: CASSLGLAGVRKETQYF

V: TRBV7-3
J: TRBJ1-2
D: TRBD1
size: -
DNA: TGTGCCAGCAGCGCCCCACATGGACAGGGGATCAGTGGCTACACCTTC
CDR3: CASSAPHGQGISGYTF

V: TRBV12-3/TRBV12-4
J: TRBJ2-1
D: TRBD1
size: -
DNA: TGTGCCAGCAGCCCCCGTGGACAGGGACCCAATGAGCAGTTCTTC
CDR3: CASSPRGQGPNEQFF

V: TRBV5-1
J: TRBJ2-5
D: -
size: -
DNA: TGCGCCAGCAGCTGGTACCGGGGCTCCAAGACCCAGTACTTC
CDR3: CASSWYRGSKTQYF

V: TRBV12-3/TRBV12-4
J: TRBJ1-2
D: -
size: once
DNA: TGTGCCAGCAGTTTTCCGGGGGGGGACTATGGCTACACCTTC
CDR3: CASSFPGGDYGYTF

V: TRBV11-1
J: TRBJ2-7
D: -
size: few
DNA: TGTGCCAGCAGCTTGGAAACCGGCCACTCCTACGAGCAGTACTTC
CDR3: CASSLETGHSYEQYF

V: TRBV6-1
J: TRBJ2-7
D: -
size: -
DNA: TGTGCCAGCTCAATTGGGCAGTTGAGCTCCTACGAGCAGTACTTC
CDR3: CASSIGQLSSYEQYF